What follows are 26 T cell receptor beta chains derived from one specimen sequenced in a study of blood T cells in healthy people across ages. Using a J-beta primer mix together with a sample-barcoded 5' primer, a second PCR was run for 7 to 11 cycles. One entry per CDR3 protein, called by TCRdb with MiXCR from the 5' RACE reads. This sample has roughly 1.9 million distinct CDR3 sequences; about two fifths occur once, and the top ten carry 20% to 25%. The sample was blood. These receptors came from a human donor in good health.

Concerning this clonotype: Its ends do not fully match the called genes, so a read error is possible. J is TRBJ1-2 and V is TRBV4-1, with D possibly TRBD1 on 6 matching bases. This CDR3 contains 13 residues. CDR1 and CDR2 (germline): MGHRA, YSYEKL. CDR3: CVSSQDGQGSYTF. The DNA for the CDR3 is TGCGTCAGCAGCCAAGATGGGCAGGGGAGCTACACCTTC.

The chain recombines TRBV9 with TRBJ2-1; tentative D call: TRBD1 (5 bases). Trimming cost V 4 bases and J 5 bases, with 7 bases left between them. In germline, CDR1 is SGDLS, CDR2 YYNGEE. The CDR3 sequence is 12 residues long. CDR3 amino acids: CASSTTDNEQFF. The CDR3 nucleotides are TGTGCCAGCAGCACGACAGACAATGAGCAGTTCTTC.

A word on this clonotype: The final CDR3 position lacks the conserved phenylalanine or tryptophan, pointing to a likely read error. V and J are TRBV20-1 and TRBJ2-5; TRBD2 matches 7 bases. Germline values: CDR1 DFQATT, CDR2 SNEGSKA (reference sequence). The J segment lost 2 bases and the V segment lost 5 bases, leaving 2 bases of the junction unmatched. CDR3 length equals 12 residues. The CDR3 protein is CSAASGQETQYV. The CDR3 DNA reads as TGCAGTGCTGCTAGCGGACAAGAGACCCAGTACGTC.

CDR3 amino acids: CASSLTSGGYTHEQFF. The CDR3, as DNA: TGTGCCAGCAGTTTGACTAGCGGGGGGTACACGCATGAGCAGTTCTTC. J is TRBJ2-1 and V is TRBV12-3 or TRBV12-4; 13 nucleotides align to TRBD2. The CDR3 has 16 amino acids. After removal of 3 bases from V and 8 bases from J, the junction contained 7 bases not matched to a gene.

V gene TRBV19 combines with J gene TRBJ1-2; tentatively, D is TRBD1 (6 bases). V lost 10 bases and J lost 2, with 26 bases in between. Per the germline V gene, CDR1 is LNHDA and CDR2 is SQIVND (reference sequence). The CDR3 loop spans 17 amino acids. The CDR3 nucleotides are TGTGCCACCGCGAATTACCTGGACAGACCGACGAACTATGGCTACACCTTC. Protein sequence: CATANYLDRPTNYGYTF.

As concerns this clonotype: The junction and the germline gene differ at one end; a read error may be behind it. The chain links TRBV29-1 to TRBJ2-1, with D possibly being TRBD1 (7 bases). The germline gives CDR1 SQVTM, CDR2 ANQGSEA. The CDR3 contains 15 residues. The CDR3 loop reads CSVELQGGSYNEQFF. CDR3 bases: TGCAGCGTTGAGCTGCAGGGGGGATCCTACAATGAACAGTTCTTC.

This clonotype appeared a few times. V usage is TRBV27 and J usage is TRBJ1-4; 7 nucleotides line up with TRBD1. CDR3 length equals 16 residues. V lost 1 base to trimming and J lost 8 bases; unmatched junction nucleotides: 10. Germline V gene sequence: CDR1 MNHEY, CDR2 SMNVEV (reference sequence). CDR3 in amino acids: CASSLFTGEDREKLFF. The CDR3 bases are TGTGCCAGCAGTTTATTTACAGGGGAGGATAGAGAAAAACTGTTTTTT.

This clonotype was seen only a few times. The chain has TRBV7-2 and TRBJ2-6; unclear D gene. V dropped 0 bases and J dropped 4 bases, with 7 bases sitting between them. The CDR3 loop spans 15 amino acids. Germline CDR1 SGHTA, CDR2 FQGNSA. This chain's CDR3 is CASSLAPWGANVLTF. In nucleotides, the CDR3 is TGTGCCAGCAGCTTAGCGCCCTGGGGGGCCAACGTCCTGACTTTC.

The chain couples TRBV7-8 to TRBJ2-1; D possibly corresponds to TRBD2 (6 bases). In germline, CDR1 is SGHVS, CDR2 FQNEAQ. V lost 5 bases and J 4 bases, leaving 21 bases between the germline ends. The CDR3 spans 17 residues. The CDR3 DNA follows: TGTGCCAGCAGCGACCCTGCGGGGTCAATAGAATACAATGAGCAGTTCTTC. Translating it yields CASSDPAGSIEYNEQFF.

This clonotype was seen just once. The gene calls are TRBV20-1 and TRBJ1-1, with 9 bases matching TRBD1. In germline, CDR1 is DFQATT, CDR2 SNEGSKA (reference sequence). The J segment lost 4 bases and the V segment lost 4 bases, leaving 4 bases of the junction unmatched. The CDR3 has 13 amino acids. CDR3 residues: CSAISTGGTEAFF. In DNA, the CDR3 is TGCAGTGCTATATCGACAGGGGGCACTGAAGCTTTCTTT.

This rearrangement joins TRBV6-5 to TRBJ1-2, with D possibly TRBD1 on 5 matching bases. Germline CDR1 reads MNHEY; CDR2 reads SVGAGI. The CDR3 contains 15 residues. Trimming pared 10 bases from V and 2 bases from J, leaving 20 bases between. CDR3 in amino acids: CATSAPGTVNYGYTF. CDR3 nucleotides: TGTGCCACCTCTGCTCCCGGGACGGTAAACTATGGCTACACCTTC.

The DNA of the CDR3 is TGCGCCAGCAGCCACCCACGGGACTCCAGGACGGGGAGTGAGCAGTTCTTC. Encoded protein: CASSHPRDSRTGSEQFF. The rearrangement joins TRBV4-1 to TRBJ2-1; weak D call: TRBD2 (6 bases). Per germline, CDR1 MGHRA and CDR2 YSYEKL. V lost 3 bases to trimming and J lost 9 bases, with 24 bases between them. This CDR3 comprises 17 residues.

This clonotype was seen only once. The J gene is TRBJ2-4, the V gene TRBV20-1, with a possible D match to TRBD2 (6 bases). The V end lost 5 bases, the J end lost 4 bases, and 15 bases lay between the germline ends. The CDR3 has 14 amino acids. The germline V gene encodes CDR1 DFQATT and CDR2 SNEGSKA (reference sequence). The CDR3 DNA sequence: TGCAGTGCTGTCCCCGGGGAGGAAAAAAACATTCAGTACTTC. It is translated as CSAVPGEEKNIQYF.

CDR3 region: CASSPWIGQGSLMNTEAFF. CDR3 coding DNA: TGTGCCAGCAGCCCCTGGATTGGACAGGGGTCCCTAATGAACACTGAAGCTTTCTTT. This rearrangement joins TRBV11-2 to TRBJ1-1; TRBD1 matches at 9 bases. CDR1 is SGHAT, CDR2 FQNNGV, per germline. This CDR3 region has 19 residues. Trimming cost V 5 bases and J 0 bases; bases outside gene matches: 16.

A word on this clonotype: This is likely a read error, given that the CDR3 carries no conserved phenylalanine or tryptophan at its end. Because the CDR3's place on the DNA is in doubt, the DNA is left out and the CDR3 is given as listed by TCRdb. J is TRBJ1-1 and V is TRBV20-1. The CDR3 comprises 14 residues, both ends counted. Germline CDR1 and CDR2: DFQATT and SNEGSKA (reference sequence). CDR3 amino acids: CSARVVAMNTEVFL.

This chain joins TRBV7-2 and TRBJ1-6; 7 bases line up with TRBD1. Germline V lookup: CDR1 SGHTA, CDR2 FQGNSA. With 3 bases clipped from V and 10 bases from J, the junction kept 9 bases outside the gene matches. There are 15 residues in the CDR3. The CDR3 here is CASSFGWGGQSPLHF. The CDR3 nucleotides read TGTGCCAGCAGCTTTGGTTGGGGGGGACAGTCACCCCTCCACTTT.

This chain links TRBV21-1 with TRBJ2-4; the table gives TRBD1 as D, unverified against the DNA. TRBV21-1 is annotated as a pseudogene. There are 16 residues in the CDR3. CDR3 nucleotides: TGTGCCAGCAGCAAGAACAGGGAGCTAGCCAAAAACATTCAGTACTTC. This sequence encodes CASSKNRELAKNIQYF.

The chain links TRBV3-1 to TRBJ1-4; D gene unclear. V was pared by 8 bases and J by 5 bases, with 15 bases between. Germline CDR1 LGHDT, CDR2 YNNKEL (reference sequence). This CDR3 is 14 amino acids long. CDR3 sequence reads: CASGVGVGNEKLFF. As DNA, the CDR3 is TGTGCCAGCGGCGTCGGAGTTGGGAATGAAAAACTGTTTTTT.

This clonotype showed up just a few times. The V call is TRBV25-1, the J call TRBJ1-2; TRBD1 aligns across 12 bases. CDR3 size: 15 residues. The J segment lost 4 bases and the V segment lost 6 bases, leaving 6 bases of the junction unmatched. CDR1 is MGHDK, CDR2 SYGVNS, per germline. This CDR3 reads CASRGTGGRIYGYTF. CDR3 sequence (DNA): TGTGCCAGCAGGGGGACAGGGGGCCGGATCTATGGCTACACCTTC.

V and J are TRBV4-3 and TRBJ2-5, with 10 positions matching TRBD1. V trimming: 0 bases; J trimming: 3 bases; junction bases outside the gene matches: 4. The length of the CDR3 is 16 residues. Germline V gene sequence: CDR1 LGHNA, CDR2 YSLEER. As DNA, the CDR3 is TGCGCCAGCAGCCAAGACTTGACAGGGGGCAAAGAGACCCAGTACTTC. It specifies CASSQDLTGGKETQYF.

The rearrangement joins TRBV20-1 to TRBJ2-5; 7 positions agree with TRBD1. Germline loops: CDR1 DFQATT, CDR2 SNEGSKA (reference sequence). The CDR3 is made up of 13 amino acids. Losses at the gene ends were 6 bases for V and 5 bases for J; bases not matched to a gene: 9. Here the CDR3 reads CSALRDSSETQYF. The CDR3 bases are TGCAGTGCGCTCCGGGACAGCTCCGAGACCCAGTACTTC.

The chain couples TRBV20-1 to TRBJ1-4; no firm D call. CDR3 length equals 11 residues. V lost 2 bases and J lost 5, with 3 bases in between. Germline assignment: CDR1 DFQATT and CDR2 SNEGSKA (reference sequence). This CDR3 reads CSARTNEKLFF. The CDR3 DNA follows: TGCAGTGCTAGAACAAATGAAAAACTGTTTTTT.

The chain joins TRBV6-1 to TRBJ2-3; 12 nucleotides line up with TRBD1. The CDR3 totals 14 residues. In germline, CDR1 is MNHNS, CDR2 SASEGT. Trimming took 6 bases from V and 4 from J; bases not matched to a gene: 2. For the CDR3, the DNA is TGTGCCAGCAGAGGGACAGGGGGCGCAGATACGCAGTATTTT. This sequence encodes CASRGTGGADTQYF.

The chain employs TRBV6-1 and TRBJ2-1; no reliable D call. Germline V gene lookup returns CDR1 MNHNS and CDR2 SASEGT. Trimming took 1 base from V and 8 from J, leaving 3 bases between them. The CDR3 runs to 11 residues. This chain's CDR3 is CASSEGDEQFF. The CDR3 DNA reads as TGTGCCAGCAGTGAAGGGGATGAGCAGTTCTTC.

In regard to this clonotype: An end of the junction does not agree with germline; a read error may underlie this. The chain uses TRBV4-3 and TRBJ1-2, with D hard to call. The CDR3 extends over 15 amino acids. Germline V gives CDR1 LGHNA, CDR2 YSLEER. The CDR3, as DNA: TGCGCCAGCAACCAAGCCCCGTCCTACATCTATGGCTACACCTTC. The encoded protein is CASNQAPSYIYGYTF.

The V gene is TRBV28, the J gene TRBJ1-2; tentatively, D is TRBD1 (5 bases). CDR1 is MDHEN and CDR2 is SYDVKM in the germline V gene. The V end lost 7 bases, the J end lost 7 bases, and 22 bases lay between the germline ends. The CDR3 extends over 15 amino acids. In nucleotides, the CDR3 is TGTGCCAGCACCCACGGGGGAACCCGGGTCAGTGGCTACACCTTC. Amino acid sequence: CASTHGGTRVSGYTF.